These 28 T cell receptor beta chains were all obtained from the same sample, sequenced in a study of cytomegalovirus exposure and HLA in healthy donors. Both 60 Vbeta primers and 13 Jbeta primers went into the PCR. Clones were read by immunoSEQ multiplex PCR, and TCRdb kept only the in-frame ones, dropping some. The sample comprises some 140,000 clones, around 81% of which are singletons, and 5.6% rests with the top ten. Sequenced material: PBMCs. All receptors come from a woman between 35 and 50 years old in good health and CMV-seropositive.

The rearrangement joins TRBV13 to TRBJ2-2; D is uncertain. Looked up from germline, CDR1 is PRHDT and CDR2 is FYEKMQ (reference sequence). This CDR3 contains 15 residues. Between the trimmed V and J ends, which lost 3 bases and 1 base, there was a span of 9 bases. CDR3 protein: CASSFSQKNTGELFF. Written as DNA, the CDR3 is TGTGCCAGCAGCTTCTCACAGAAGAACACCGGGGAGCTGTTTTTT.

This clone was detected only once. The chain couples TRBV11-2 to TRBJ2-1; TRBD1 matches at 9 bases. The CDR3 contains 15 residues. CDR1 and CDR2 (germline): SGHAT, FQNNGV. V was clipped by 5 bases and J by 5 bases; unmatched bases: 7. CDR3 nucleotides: TGTGCCAGCAGCCCCGGGACAGGGTTAAACAATGAGCAGTTCTTC. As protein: CASSPGTGLNNEQFF.

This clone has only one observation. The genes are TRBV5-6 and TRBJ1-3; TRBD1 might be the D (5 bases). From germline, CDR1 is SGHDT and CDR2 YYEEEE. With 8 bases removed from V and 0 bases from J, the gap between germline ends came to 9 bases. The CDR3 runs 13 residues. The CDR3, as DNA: TGTGCCAGTTCAGGGCGCTCTGGAAACACCATATATTTT. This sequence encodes CASSGRSGNTIYF.

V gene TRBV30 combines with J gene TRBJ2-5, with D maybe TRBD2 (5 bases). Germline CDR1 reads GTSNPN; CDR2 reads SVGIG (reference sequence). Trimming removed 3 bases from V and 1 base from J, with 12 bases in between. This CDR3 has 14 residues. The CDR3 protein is CAWRMAGLQETQYF. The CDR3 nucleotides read TGTGCCTGGAGAATGGCAGGACTCCAAGAGACCCAGTACTTC.

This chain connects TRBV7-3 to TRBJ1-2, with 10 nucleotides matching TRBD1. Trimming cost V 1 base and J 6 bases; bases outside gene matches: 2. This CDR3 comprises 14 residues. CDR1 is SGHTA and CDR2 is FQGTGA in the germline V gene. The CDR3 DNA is TGTGCCAGCAGCTTAAAAGGGACAGGGGATGGCTACACCTTC. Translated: CASSLKGTGDGYTF.

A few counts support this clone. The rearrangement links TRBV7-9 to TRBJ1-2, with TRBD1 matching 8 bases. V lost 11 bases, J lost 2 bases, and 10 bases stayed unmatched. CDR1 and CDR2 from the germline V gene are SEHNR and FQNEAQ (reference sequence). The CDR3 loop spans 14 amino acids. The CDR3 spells CAVRSQGANYGYTF. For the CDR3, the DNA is TGTGCCGTTCGATCCCAGGGGGCGAACTATGGCTACACCTTC.

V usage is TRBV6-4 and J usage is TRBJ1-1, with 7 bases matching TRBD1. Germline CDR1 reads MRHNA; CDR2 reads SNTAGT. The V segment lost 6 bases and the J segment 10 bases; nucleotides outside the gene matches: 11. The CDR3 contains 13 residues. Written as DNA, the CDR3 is TGTGCCAGCAGCGTTGACAGGGCGGGAAGAGCTTTCTTT. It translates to CASSVDRAGRAFF.

The chain's CDR3 is CASSVGLKSYNEQFF. The CDR3 DNA sequence: TGTGCCAGCAGCGTAGGACTAAAATCCTACAATGAGCAGTTCTTC. This rearrangement joins TRBV9 to TRBJ2-1, with D possibly TRBD2 on 5 matching bases. The germline CDR1 and CDR2 sequences are SGDLS and YYNGEE. This CDR3 is built from 15 residues. V lost 0 bases to trimming and J lost 1 base, with 8 bases between them.

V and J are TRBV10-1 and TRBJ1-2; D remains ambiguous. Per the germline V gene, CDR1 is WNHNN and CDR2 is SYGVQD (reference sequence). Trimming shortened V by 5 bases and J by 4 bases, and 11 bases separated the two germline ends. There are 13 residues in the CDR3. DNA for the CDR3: TGCGCCAGCAGTCCAAGTTGGAGCTATGGCTACACCTTC. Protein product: CASSPSWSYGYTF.

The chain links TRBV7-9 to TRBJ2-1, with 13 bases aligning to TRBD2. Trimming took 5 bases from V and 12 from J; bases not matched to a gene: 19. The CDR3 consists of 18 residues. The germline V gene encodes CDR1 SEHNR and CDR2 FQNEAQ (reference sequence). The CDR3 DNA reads TGTGCCAGCAGCCTGGGACATCCGGGACTAGCGGGACTTCATTCGCAGTTCTTC. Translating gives CASSLGHPGLAGLHSQFF. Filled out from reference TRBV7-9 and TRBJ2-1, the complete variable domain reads DTGVSQNPRHKITKRGQNVTFRCDPISEHNRLYWYRQTLGQGPEFLTYFQNEAQLEKSRLLSDRFSAERPKGSFSTLEIQRTEQGDSAMYLCASSLGHPGLAGLHSQFFGPGTRLTVL.

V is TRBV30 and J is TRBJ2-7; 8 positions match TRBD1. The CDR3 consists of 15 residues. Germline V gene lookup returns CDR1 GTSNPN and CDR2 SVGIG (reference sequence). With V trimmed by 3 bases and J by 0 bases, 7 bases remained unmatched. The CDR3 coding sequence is TGTGCCTGGAGGAGGACAGGGAAAAACTCCTACGAGCAGTACTTC. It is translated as CAWRRTGKNSYEQYF. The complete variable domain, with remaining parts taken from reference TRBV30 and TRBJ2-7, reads SQTIHQWPATLVQPVGSPLSLECTVEGTSNPNLYWYRQAAGRGLQLLFYSVGIGQISSEVPQNLSASRPQDRQFILSSKKLLLSDSGFYLCAWRRTGKNSYEQYFGPGTRLTVT.

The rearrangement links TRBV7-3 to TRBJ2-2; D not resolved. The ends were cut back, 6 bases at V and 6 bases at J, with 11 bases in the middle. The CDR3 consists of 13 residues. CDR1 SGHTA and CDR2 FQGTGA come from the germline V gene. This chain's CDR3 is CASSSNYAGELFF. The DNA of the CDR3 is TGTGCCAGCAGTTCTAACTATGCCGGGGAGCTGTTTTTT.

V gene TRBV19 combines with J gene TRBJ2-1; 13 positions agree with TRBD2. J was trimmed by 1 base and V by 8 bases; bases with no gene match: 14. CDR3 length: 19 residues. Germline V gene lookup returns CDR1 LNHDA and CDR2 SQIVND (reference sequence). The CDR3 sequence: CASGRTSGSSGWSYNEQFF. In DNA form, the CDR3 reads TGTGCCAGTGGTAGGACTAGCGGGAGTTCGGGATGGTCCTACAATGAGCAGTTCTTC.

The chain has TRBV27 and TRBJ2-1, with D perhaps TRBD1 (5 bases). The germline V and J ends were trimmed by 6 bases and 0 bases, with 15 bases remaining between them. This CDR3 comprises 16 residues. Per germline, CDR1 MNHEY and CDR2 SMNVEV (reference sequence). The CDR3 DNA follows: TGTGCCAGCAGCCACCTCCAGGGTTACTCCTACAATGAGCAGTTCTTC. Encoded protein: CASSHLQGYSYNEQFF.

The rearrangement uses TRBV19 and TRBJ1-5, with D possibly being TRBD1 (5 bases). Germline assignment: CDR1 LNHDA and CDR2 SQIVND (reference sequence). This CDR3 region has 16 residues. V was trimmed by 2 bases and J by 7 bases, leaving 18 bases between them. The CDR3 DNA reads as TGTGCCAGTAGTATATCGCACGCGGGGGGTAGGCAGCCCCAGCATTTT. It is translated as CASSISHAGGRQPQHF. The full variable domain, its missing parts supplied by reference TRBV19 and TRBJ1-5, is DGGITQSPKYLFRKEGQNVTLSCEQNLNHDAMYWYRQDPGQGLRLIYYSQIVNDFQKGDIAEGYSVSREKKESFPLTVTSAQKNPTAFYLCASSISHAGGRQPQHFGDGTRLSIL.

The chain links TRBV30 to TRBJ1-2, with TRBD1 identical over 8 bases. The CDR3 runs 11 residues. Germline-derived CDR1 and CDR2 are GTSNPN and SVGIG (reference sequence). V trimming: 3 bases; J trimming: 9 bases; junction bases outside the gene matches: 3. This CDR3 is CAWRDRVSYTF. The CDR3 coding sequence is TGTGCCTGGAGGGACAGGGTGAGCTACACCTTC.

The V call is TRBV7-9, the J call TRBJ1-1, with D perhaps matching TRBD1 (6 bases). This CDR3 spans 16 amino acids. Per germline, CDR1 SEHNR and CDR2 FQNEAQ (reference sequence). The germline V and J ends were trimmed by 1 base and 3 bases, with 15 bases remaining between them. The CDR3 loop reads CASSLEAGGIYTEAFF. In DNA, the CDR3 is TGTGCCAGCAGCTTAGAGGCTGGGGGCATCTACACTGAAGCTTTCTTT.

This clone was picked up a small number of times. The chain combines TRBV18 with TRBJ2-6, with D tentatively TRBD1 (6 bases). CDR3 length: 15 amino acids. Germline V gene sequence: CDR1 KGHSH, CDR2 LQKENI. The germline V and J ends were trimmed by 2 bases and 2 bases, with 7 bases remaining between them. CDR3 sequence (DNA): TGTGCCAGCTCACCAACAGGGACTGGGGCCAACGTCCTGACTTTC. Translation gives CASSPTGTGANVLTF.

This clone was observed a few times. This CDR3 is CASSLVTGGYTDTQYF. The CDR3 region has the DNA TGCGCCAGCAGCTTGGTAACGGGAGGGTACACAGATACGCAGTATTTT. The rearrangement joins TRBV5-1 to TRBJ2-3; TRBD2 agrees at 8 bases. Germline V gives CDR1 SGHRS, CDR2 YFSETQ. V dropped 0 bases and J dropped 2; count of bases not matched to a gene: 5. This CDR3 spans 16 amino acids.

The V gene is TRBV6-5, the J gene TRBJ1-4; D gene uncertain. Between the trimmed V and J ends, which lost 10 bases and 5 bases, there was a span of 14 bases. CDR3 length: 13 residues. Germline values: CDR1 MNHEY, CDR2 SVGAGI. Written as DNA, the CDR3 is TGTGCCACCCGTTCGGGAGGGAATGAAAAACTGTTTTTT. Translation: CATRSGGNEKLFF.

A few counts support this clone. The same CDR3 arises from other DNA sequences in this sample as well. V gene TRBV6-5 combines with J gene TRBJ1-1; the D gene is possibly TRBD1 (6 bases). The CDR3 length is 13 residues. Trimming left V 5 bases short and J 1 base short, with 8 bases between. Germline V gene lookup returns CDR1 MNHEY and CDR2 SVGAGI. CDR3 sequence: CASSRRGNTEAFF. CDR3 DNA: TGTGCCAGCAGTCGCAGGGGGAACACTGAAGCTTTCTTT.

The DNA of the CDR3 is TGTGCCAGCAGCTTAGTGTGGAGCGGGGGCGGCTCTAACTATGGCTACACCTTC. It encodes CASSLVWSGGGSNYGYTF. J is TRBJ1-2 and V is TRBV7-9; a weak D match, TRBD1 (6 bases). This CDR3 comprises 18 residues. V was clipped by 1 base and J by 0 bases, with 18 bases between them. Germline V gene data show CDR1 as SEHNR and CDR2 as FQNEAQ (reference sequence).

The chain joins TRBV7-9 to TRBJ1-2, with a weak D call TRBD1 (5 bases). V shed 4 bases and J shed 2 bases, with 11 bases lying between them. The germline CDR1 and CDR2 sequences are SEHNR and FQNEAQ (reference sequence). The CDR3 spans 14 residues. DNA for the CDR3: TGTGCCAGCAGCTCCCCAGGGCTCAACTATGGCTACACCTTC. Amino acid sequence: CASSSPGLNYGYTF.

CDR3 in DNA: TGCGCCAGCAGTCCCGCCGGGACAGGGCAAGAGACCCAGTACTTC. Encoded protein: CASSPAGTGQETQYF. The V call is TRBV4-1, the J call TRBJ2-5, with 9 bases fitting TRBD1. From germline, CDR1 is MGHRA and CDR2 YSYEKL. Trimming at V came to 6 bases and at J to 2 bases, leaving 7 bases not matched to a gene. The CDR3 contains 15 residues.

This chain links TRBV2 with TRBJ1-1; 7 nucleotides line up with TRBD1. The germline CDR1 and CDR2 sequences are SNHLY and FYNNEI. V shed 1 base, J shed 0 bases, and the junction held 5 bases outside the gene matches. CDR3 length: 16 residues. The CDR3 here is CASSEDRGGLNTEAFF. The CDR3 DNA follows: TGTGCCAGCAGTGAAGATAGAGGGGGCTTGAACACTGAAGCTTTCTTT. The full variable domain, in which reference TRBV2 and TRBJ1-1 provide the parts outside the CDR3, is EPEVTQTPSHQVTQMGQEVILRCVPISNHLYFYWYRQILGQKVEFLVSFYNNEISEKSEIFDDQFSVERPDGSNFTLKIRSTKLEDSAMYFCASSEDRGGLNTEAFFGQGTRLTVV.

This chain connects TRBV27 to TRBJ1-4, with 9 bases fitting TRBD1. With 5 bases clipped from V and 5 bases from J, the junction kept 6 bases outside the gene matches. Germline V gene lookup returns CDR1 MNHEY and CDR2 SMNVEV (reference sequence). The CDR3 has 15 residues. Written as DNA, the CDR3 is TGTGCCAGCAGTGCGTCCGGGACAGGGAATGAAAAACTGTTTTTT. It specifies CASSASGTGNEKLFF.

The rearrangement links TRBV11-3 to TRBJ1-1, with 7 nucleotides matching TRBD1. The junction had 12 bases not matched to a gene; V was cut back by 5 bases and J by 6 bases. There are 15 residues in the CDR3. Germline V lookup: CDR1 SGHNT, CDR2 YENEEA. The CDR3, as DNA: TGTGCCAGCAGCCCTCACTCCGACAGGGTCGCTGAAGCTTTCTTT. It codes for CASSPHSDRVAEAFF. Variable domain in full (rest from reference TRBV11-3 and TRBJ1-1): EAGVVQSPRYKIIEKKQPVAFWCNPISGHNTLYWYLQNLGQGPELLIRYENEEAVDDSQLPKDRFSAERLKGVDSTLKIQPAELGDSAVYLCASSPHSDRVAEAFFGQGTRLTVV.

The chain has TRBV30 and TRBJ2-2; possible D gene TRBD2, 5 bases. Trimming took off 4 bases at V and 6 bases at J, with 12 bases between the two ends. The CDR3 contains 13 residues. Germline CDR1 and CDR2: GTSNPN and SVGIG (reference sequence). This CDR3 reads CAWNPQAAGELFF. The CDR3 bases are TGTGCCTGGAACCCCCAAGCGGCCGGGGAGCTGTTTTTT. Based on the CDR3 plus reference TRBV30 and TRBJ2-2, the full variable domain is SQTIHQWPATLVQPVGSPLSLECTVEGTSNPNLYWYRQAAGRGLQLLFYSVGIGQISSEVPQNLSASRPQDRQFILSSKKLLLSDSGFYLCAWNPQAAGELFFGEGSRLTVL.